A selection of T cell receptor beta chains follows, all from one sample in a study of Tregs in tolerant kidney transplant recipients. TCRdb's copy holds only in-frame clones and misses some; the assay was immunoSEQ multiplex PCR. The sample gives roughly 80,000 clones, 91% of which show up once; 1.6% is in the top ten. The sequencing used CD4+ T cells from blood (PBMCs), collected 24 months after the transplant. The source is a human patient who received a combined kidney and bone marrow transplant. These T cells may partly come from the graft donor. Both conserved end residues are trimmed from each CDR3. D genes are given only for firm matches.

V gene: TRBV15
D gene: TRBD2
CDR3 protein: ATSRETSGRGPETQY

V gene: TRBV28
D gene: NA
CDR3 protein: ASSPPGQSYEQY

V gene: TRBV19
D gene: TRBD1
CDR3 protein: ASSIVGQIYGYT

V gene: TRBV11-1
D gene: TRBD2
CDR3 protein: ASNPWSAGGPKVNEQF

V gene: TRBV7-2
D gene: TRBD2
CDR3 protein: ASSTSGNGETQY

V gene: TRBV6-1
D gene: TRBD2
CDR3 protein: ASRTDAGGVSAQY

V gene: TRBV5-5
D gene: NA
CDR3 protein: ASSLNLGKVSETQY

V gene: TRBV18
D gene: NA
CDR3 protein: ASSPTINEQF

V gene: TRBV7-2
D gene: TRBD2
CDR3 protein: ASSFTGGETQY

V gene: TRBV6-6
D gene: NA
CDR3 protein: ASSYWTQGGTEAF

V gene: TRBV29-1
D gene: TRBD1
CDR3 protein: SVVLRDRGREQY

V gene: TRBV7-2
D gene: TRBD2
CDR3 protein: ASSFSGDTGELF

V gene: TRBV11-3
D gene: NA
CDR3 protein: ASSFGAGTGGQETQY

V gene: TRBV19
D gene: TRBD1
CDR3 protein: ASSISAGQGAFGQF

V gene: TRBV5-1
D gene: TRBD1
CDR3 protein: ASSLGFSRQGGEKLF

V gene: TRBV7-9
D gene: TRBD2
CDR3 protein: ASSLVSSGRETQY

V gene: TRBV6-5
D gene: NA
CDR3 protein: ASSKPGVGEQY

V gene: TRBV15
D gene: NA
CDR3 protein: ATSRELEISAF

V gene: TRBV11-3
D gene: NA
CDR3 protein: ASSSPSGMAGTDTQY

V gene: TRBV6-1
D gene: NA
CDR3 protein: ASSERDMVAF

V gene: TRBV5-4
D gene: TRBD2
CDR3 protein: ASSFGGGAGVGTDTQY

V gene: TRBV2
D gene: TRBD1
CDR3 protein: ASRGQGGAQGEQY

V gene: TRBV15
D gene: NA
CDR3 protein: ATSREQGWTGELF

V gene: TRBV18
D gene: TRBD1
CDR3 protein: ASGTGTGTDTQY

V gene: TRBV19
D gene: TRBD1
CDR3 protein: ASSTKYQTGGNQPQH